This T cell receptor (beta chain) was recovered during a study of shared clonotypes between healthy human individuals. Study-wide context: Donors were a couple of women and a few men aged 18 to 49.

As to this clone: No antigen is known for it.

Study results and caveats: Naive CD4 clonotypes were shared across several donors at around 5%.

Germline-derived CDR1 and CDR2 are SGHRS and YFSETQ. This CDR3 region has 16 residues. V dropped 1 base and J dropped 2 bases, with 16 bases sitting between them. CD45RO+ cells were combined with CCR7-negative CD45RA+ TemRA cells to form CD8 memory. Profiled with immunoSEQ multiplex PCR; TCRdb holds only in-frame clones, not every one. The data contain 110,000 or so clones, roughly two thirds of them singletons. The genes are TRBV5-1 and TRBJ2-7; maybe TRBD1 (6 bases). This TCR came from a woman aged 25 to 39 in good health. The sample consisted of memory CD8+ T cells sorted from blood. Sample subset: CD45RO+ cells pooled with CCR7-negative TemRA cells. For the CDR3, the DNA is TGCGCCAGCAGCTTGTCTGTCGACAGGAACACCTACGAGCAGTACTTC. It encodes CASSLSVDRNTYEQYF. The complete variable domain, with remaining parts taken from reference TRBV5-1 and TRBJ2-7, reads KAGVTQTPRYLIKTRGQQVTLSCSPISGHRSVSWYQQTPGQGLQFLFEYFSETQRNKGNFPGRFSGRQFSNSRSEMNVSTLELGDSALYLCASSLSVDRNTYEQYFGPGTRLTVT.